The 21 T cell receptor beta chains in this list originate from one sample, sequenced in a study of cytomegalovirus exposure and HLA in healthy donors. The PCR made use of 60 Vbeta and 13 Jbeta primers. Assay used: immunoSEQ multiplex PCR; TCRdb lists only in-frame clones, some missing. Of approximately 150,000 clones listed, 77% were seen once; the top ten hold 7.4%. Material for sequencing was PBMCs. All receptors derive from a male donor in good health and CMV-seropositive.

This rearrangement joins TRBV27 to TRBJ2-1; 10 bases align to TRBD2. The CDR3 totals 15 residues. Germline V gene data show CDR1 as MNHEY and CDR2 as SMNVEV (reference sequence). V dropped 5 bases and J dropped 0; count of bases not matched to a gene: 1. CDR3 protein: CASSQRGGSYNEQFF. DNA of the CDR3: TGTGCCAGCAGTCAGCGGGGGGGCTCCTACAATGAGCAGTTCTTC.

The V call is TRBV7-3, the J call TRBJ1-2; 7 bases match TRBD1. The CDR3 runs 13 residues. CDR1 is SGHTA and CDR2 is FQGTGA in the germline V gene. Trimming removed 1 base from V and 5 bases from J; junction bases left unmatched: 1. The CDR3 nucleotides are TGTGCCAGCAGCTTAAGACAGGGTTATGGCTACACCTTC. Translated: CASSLRQGYGYTF.

CDR3 region: CAWSSPKRGAYNEQFF. CDR3 bases: TGTGCCTGGAGTAGTCCCAAGCGGGGGGCCTACAATGAGCAGTTCTTC. V usage is TRBV30 and J usage is TRBJ2-1, with 9 bases that match TRBD2. Looked up from germline, CDR1 is GTSNPN and CDR2 is SVGIG (reference sequence). The CDR3 is 16 amino acids. V lost 2 bases, J lost 2 bases, and 7 bases stayed unmatched.

The chain links TRBV14 to TRBJ1-2; TRBD1 aligns across 7 bases. Trimming at V came to 6 bases and at J to 2 bases, leaving 15 bases not matched to a gene. This CDR3 has 17 amino acids. CDR1 is SGHDN, CDR2 FVKESK, per germline. DNA of the CDR3: TGTGCCAGCAGTCCTCTACGGGACAGCCACTTAAACTATGGCTACACCTTC. Translated, it gives CASSPLRDSHLNYGYTF. The variable domain in full, completed from reference TRBV14 and TRBJ1-2, reads EAGVTQFPSHSVIEKGQTVTLRCDPISGHDNLYWYRRVMGKEIKFLLHFVKESKQDESGMPNNRFLAERTGGTYSTLKVQPAELEDSGVYFCASSPLRDSHLNYGYTFGSGTRLTVV.

V is TRBV10-1 and J is TRBJ2-7, with no clear D. The CDR3 runs 12 residues. Trimming pared 3 bases from V and 7 bases from J, leaving 10 bases between. The germline CDR1 and CDR2 sequences are WNHNN and SYGVQD (reference sequence). Here the CDR3 reads CASSDGAREQYF. The DNA for the CDR3 is TGCGCCAGCAGTGACGGAGCTCGAGAGCAGTACTTC.

The chain has TRBV6-5 and TRBJ2-5; a possible D gene is TRBD2 (5 bases). Trimming shortened V by 7 bases and J by 1 base, and 10 bases separated the two germline ends. Germline V lookup: CDR1 MNHEY, CDR2 SVGAGI. The CDR3 loop spans 13 amino acids. The CDR3 DNA reads TGTGCCAGCAATCCCGGGATCCAAGAGACCCAGTACTTC. It codes for CASNPGIQETQYF.

The CDR3 DNA is TGTGCCAGTAGTCGGAACACAGGGGCGTCCCGATGGTATGGCTACACCTTC. This gives the protein CASSRNTGASRWYGYTF. This chain links TRBV19 with TRBJ1-2; 7 bases are a match to TRBD1. CDR3 length: 17 residues. Losses at the gene ends were 5 bases for V and 5 bases for J; bases not matched to a gene: 17. The germline V gene has CDR1 LNHDA and CDR2 SQIVND (reference sequence).

The chain carries TRBV11-3 and TRBJ2-5; D might be TRBD2 (6 bases). Trimming took 5 bases from V and 5 from J, leaving 24 bases between them. CDR3 length: 17 residues. Germline V gene lookup returns CDR1 SGHNT and CDR2 YENEEA. Here the CDR3 reads CASSAGTDGPLRETQYF. The CDR3 nucleotides are TGTGCCAGCAGCGCGGGGACGGATGGTCCCTTACGGGAGACCCAGTACTTC.

This clone has only a few counts. This chain joins TRBV5-6 and TRBJ2-1; perhaps TRBD1 as D (6 bases). This CDR3 spans 15 amino acids. Per germline, CDR1 SGHDT and CDR2 YYEEEE. The V and J ends lost 4 bases and 4 bases respectively, with 15 bases between them. CDR3 protein: CASSPDYRAYNEQFF. The CDR3 DNA reads TGTGCCAGCAGCCCTGACTACAGGGCGTACAATGAGCAGTTCTTC.

The gene calls are TRBV5-1 and TRBJ2-2; weak D call: TRBD1 (6 bases). V lost 4 bases and J 7 bases, leaving 17 bases between the germline ends. Germline V CDR1 and CDR2: SGHRS, YFSETQ. CDR3 length: 15 residues. CDR3 in amino acids: CASSMSRGSGGELFF. Here the CDR3 DNA reads TGCGCCAGCAGCATGAGCAGGGGTTCTGGCGGGGAGCTGTTTTTT.

The chain has TRBV7-2 and TRBJ1-1; 9 positions agree with TRBD1. The CDR3 is 17 amino acids. Trimming removed 5 bases from V and 7 bases from J; junction bases left unmatched: 17. Germline CDR1 reads SGHTA; CDR2 reads FQGNSA. The CDR3 DNA follows: TGTGCCAGCAGCCCCCGATATAAAACACAGGGGGCTGGTGAAGCTTTCTTT. It codes for CASSPRYKTQGAGEAFF.

The genes are TRBV6-5 and TRBJ2-1, with 9 bases that match TRBD1. Germline V gene sequence: CDR1 MNHEY, CDR2 SVGAGI. With 0 bases clipped from V and 7 bases from J, the junction kept 4 bases outside the gene matches. The CDR3 is 15 residues long. In nucleotides, the CDR3 is TGTGCCAGCAGTTACTCGGGACAGGGATGGAATGAGCAGTTCTTC. Its translation is CASSYSGQGWNEQFF.

This chain links TRBV6-5 with TRBJ1-6; TRBD1 matches 7 bases. Germline-derived CDR1 and CDR2 are MNHEY and SVGAGI. This CDR3 spans 15 amino acids. The ends lost 6 bases at V and 6 bases at J; junction bases unmatched: 8. Written as DNA, the CDR3 is TGTGCCAGCAGCTCCGTGAGGGGGCCTAATTCACCCCTCCACTTT. Protein: CASSSVRGPNSPLHF.

The genes are TRBV5-1 and TRBJ2-3; 9 bases map to TRBD1. CDR3 length: 14 residues. Germline values: CDR1 SGHRS, CDR2 YFSETQ. Germline trimming cut 9 bases from V and 6 bases from J; bases unmatched to any gene: 11. The CDR3 nucleotides are TGCGCCACCGGACAGGGGTCGCTAGGGGATACGCAGTATTTT. It encodes CATGQGSLGDTQYF. Together with reference TRBV5-1 and TRBJ2-3, the CDR3 gives the full variable domain: KAGVTQTPRYLIKTRGQQVTLSCSPISGHRSVSWYQQTPGQGLQFLFEYFSETQRNKGNFPGRFSGRQFSNSRSEMNVSTLELGDSALYLCATGQGSLGDTQYFGPGTRLTVL.

A few counts support this clone. The rearrangement joins TRBV7-6 to TRBJ2-7, with 7 nucleotides matching TRBD1. The CDR3 extends over 15 amino acids. CDR1 and CDR2 from the germline V gene are SGHVS and FNYEAQ. Trimming cost V 6 bases and J 1 base; bases outside gene matches: 9. In DNA form, the CDR3 reads TGTGCCAGCAGTGAATGGGACAGCTCGTCCTACGAGCAGTACTTC. This codes for CASSEWDSSSYEQYF.

Regarding this clone: Mismatch with germline at one junction end may stem from a read error. The chain carries TRBV7-7 and TRBJ2-5; 7 nucleotides line up with TRBD1. The CDR3 is made up of 15 amino acids. Germline assignment: CDR1 SSHAT and CDR2 FNYEAQ (reference sequence). The DNA of the CDR3 is TGTGCTAGCAGCTTAAACCCAGGGGGACAAGAGACCCAGTACTTC. Translating it yields CASSLNPGGQETQYF.

This clone was seen only a few times. The chain uses TRBV29-1 and TRBJ1-2; no clear D gene. V was cut by 8 bases and J by 0 bases, with 13 bases left in between. Germline-derived CDR1 and CDR2 are SQVTM and ANQGSEA. This CDR3 contains 13 residues. CDR3 sequence reads: CSTGEVSNYGYTF. For the CDR3, the DNA is TGCAGCACGGGAGAGGTCTCTAACTATGGCTACACCTTC.

The chain employs TRBV28 and TRBJ1-5; D unresolved. Germline V gene lookup returns CDR1 MDHEN and CDR2 SYDVKM. The CDR3 length is 13 residues. V was pared by 6 bases and J by 9 bases, with 15 bases between. CDR3 residues: CASSPSGILPQHF. The CDR3 DNA is TGTGCCAGCAGCCCCAGCGGGATACTGCCCCAGCATTTT. Combining the CDR3 with reference TRBV28 and TRBJ1-5 gives the whole variable domain DVKVTQSSRYLVKRTGEKVFLECVQDMDHENMFWYRQDPGLGLRLIYFSYDVKMKEKGDIPEGYSVSREKKERFSLILESASTNQTSMYLCASSPSGILPQHFGDGTRLSIL.

The V gene is TRBV15, the J gene TRBJ1-2; perhaps TRBD1 as D (6 bases). The CDR3 covers 14 residues. Deletions cut 5 bases from V and 2 bases from J, with 12 bases between. Germline V CDR1 and CDR2: LNHNV, YYDKDF (reference sequence). CDR3 residues: CATSPGRGNYGYTF. CDR3 nucleotides: TGTGCCACCAGCCCCGGGAGGGGGAACTATGGCTACACCTTC.

The chain links TRBV9 to TRBJ2-3, with TRBD2 matching over 13 bases. The CDR3 spans 17 residues. CDR1 is SGDLS and CDR2 is YYNGEE in the germline V gene. Trimming took 4 bases from V and 7 from J; bases not matched to a gene: 12. This CDR3 is CASSPRVLAGGSNTQYF. The CDR3 DNA follows: TGTGCCAGCAGCCCTCGGGTACTAGCGGGGGGGTCGAATACGCAGTATTTT.

About this clone itself: Since no conserved phenylalanine or tryptophan closes the CDR3, a read error is the likely cause. This sequence joins TRBV27 and TRBJ2-7; tentatively, D is TRBD2 (6 bases). The V gene's germline CDR1 is MNHEY and CDR2 SMNVEV (reference sequence). The V end was cut by 3 bases, the J end by 3 bases, with 15 bases between. The CDR3 runs to 15 residues. CDR3 in DNA: TGTGCCAGCAGTTTGGGGGGTTCCAGTTTCTACGAGCAGTACTCC. Translated: CASSLGGSSFYEQYS.